These T cell receptor beta chains were read from a single sample in a study of technical replicates of blood from a handful of donors. Libraries were prepared by immunoSEQ multiplex PCR; TCRdb keeps only in-frame clonotypes and omits some of them. This sample yields around 84,000 clones, of which approximately 94% are seen a single time; more than 0.2% belongs to the top ten. The specimen sequenced was T cells isolated from PBMCs. The receptors were sampled from a human donor in good health. The CDR3 runs from the conserved cysteine through the conserved F or W. The order of the fields is clone size, V gene, J gene, D gene, CDR3 protein. The D gene is left open where the match is weak. A row's size may be missing; if present it is once, few, many or a size class.

>.|TRBV30|TRBJ1-2|.
CACTGRGHYGYTF
>.|TRBV28|TRBJ1-4|.
CASSQLTQANEKLFF
>once|TRBV19|TRBJ2-6|.
CASSAYSLPSSGANVLTF
>.|TRBV5-8|TRBJ1-1|.
CASSLRQYTEAFF
>.|TRBV5-1|TRBJ1-2|TRBD1
CASSQSGTGGEGYTF
>.|TRBV28|TRBJ2-7|TRBD2
CASSLSPAGEGYEQYF
>.|TRBV28|TRBJ1-5|.
CASRDRGQPQHF
>.|TRBV9|TRBJ1-3|.
CASSVAAGVGNTIYF
>.|TRBV6-5|TRBJ2-7|TRBD2
CASSYSRRGFVHEQYF
>.|TRBV7-2|TRBJ2-3|TRBD2
CASSSTSGRAHF
>few|TRBV28|TRBJ2-7|.
CASSFQNYEQYF
>.|TRBV5-1|TRBJ2-5|TRBD2
CASSPGGYSREETQYF
>.|TRBV15|TRBJ2-1|.
CATSPRRTGTSEQFF
>.|TRBV5-4|TRBJ2-7|.
CASSLRGTYEQYF
>.|TRBV28|TRBJ2-1|.
CASSLAGLNEQFF
>.|TRBV6-5|TRBJ2-5|TRBD1
CASSSTGETQYF
>.|TRBV10-3|TRBJ2-1|.
CAISESSGRGVPYNEQFF
>.|TRBV2|TRBJ1-1|.
CASSEMPGQPTEAFF
>.|TRBV5-1|TRBJ1-1|TRBD1
CASSGGTGATTEAFF
>.|TRBV28|TRBJ1-2|.
CASSSLYGYTF
>.|TRBV28|TRBJ2-7|.
CASSFTGIGYEQYF
>.|TRBV28|TRBJ2-2|TRBD1
CASSSGQGNGELFF
>.|TRBV5-4|TRBJ2-5|.
CASSLALGRETQYF
>.|TRBV7-9|TRBJ2-7|.
CASSDTTALASYEQYF
>.|TRBV7-2|TRBJ2-1|.
CASSQRPGYNEQFF
>.|TRBV19|TRBJ1-1|TRBD1
CASSLAGQALMNTEAFF
>.|TRBV7-9|TRBJ2-7|TRBD1
CASSLSRTGDEQYF
>.|TRBV7-9|TRBJ2-7|.
CASSSAPSWGTPFF
>.|TRBV4-1|TRBJ2-7|.
CASSQDLSRGSYEQYF
>.|TRBV5-1|TRBJ1-1|TRBD1
CASSTAGQGNTEAFF
>.|TRBV11-3|TRBJ2-2|.
CASSGPGGELFF
>.|TRBV27|TRBJ2-1|.
CASSSVSVVGQFF
>.|TRBV7-9|TRBJ1-1|TRBD1
CASSPQGGRSTEAFF
>few|TRBV9|TRBJ1-1|TRBD1
CASSHPGQGNTEAFF
>.|TRBV9|TRBJ1-1|.
CASSVAYGYTEAFF
>.|TRBV27|TRBJ1-5|TRBD1
CASSLSAPDRGQPQHF
>.|TRBV10-3|TRBJ1-2|.
CAISDPTYGYTF
>.|TRBV7-9|TRBJ2-5|.
CASSLGGIMYIETQYF
>.|TRBV28|TRBJ2-1|.
CASSFSLVRSSYNEQFF
>.|TRBV29-1|TRBJ2-7|TRBD2
CSVSGLAGGYEQYF
>few|TRBV6-1|TRBJ1-1|TRBD1
CASSGGQGAEAFF
>.|TRBV9|TRBJ2-7|.
CASSAVSSYEQYF
>.|TRBV18|TRBJ2-5|TRBD1
CASSPPTGVGETQYF
>.|TRBV28|TRBJ1-5|TRBD1
CASSLRDRERVSNQPQHF
>.|TRBV5-1|TRBJ1-3|.
CASSILGAVGNTIYF
>.|TRBV11-2|TRBJ2-3|.
CASSLTDTQYF
>.|TRBV27|TRBJ2-6|TRBD2
CANNWTSGSPSGANVLTF
>.|TRBV5-4|TRBJ2-1|TRBD2
CASSPWGGAPKYNEQFF
>.|TRBV4-2|TRBJ2-5|.
CASSQDLAVQETQYF
>.|TRBV11-2|TRBJ2-1|TRBD2
CASSLDTSAEQFF
>.|TRBV28|TRBJ2-7|.
CASSFRYYEQYF
>once|TRBV6-5|TRBJ1-1|.
CASSGLSGEAFF
>.|TRBV11-3|TRBJ2-5|.
CASSSLTQQRETQYF
>.|TRBV7-3|TRBJ2-5|.
CASSLNGERETQYF